These 19 T cell receptor beta chains originate from one sample sequenced in a study of shared clonotypes between healthy human individuals. TCRdb's table, derived via immunoSEQ multiplex PCR, lists solely in-frame clones and lacks some. The sample holds around 690,000 clones, less than 95% seen once. Sequencing was carried out using memory CD8+ T cells from PBMCs. Documented subset: CD45RO+ cells pooled with CCR7-negative TemRA cells. The receptor set was obtained from a young man in good health. Some clones in this sample may be carry-over from other donors' samples.

The gene calls are TRBV16 and TRBJ1-5; D is undetermined. V shed 0 bases and J shed 3 bases, with 12 bases lying between them. Germline lookup yields CDR1 KGHSY and CDR2 FQNENV. The CDR3 is 16 residues long. DNA for the CDR3: TGTGCCAGCAGCCAATCGCTTTCTACGTTCAATCAGCCCCAGCATTTT. It encodes CASSQSLSTFNQPQHF.

The rearrangement links TRBV9 to TRBJ2-5; 7 positions agree with TRBD1. CDR1 SGDLS and CDR2 YYNGEE come from the germline V gene. The CDR3 covers 15 residues. V trimming: 3 bases; J trimming: 3 bases; junction bases outside the gene matches: 8. The CDR3 coding sequence is TGTGCCAGCAGCGCGTCGGGGACAGAAAAAGAGACCCAGTACTTC. This gives the protein CASSASGTEKETQYF.

The V gene is TRBV28, the J gene TRBJ2-7; no definite D call. Trimming took 3 bases from V and 2 from J, leaving 17 bases between them. The CDR3 has 16 amino acids. Germline V gene sequence: CDR1 MDHEN, CDR2 SYDVKM. The DNA of the CDR3 is TGTGCCAGCAGTTTTGAGTTAGGCCGACGGGCCTACGAGCAGTACTTC. It specifies CASSFELGRRAYEQYF.

The chain combines TRBV4-3 with TRBJ2-2, with D maybe TRBD1 (6 bases). Germline-derived CDR1 and CDR2 are LGHNA and YSLEER. The CDR3 has 15 amino acids. V was trimmed by 1 base and J by 6 bases, leaving 12 bases between them. As DNA, the CDR3 is TGCGCCAGCAGCCAAGGGTACAGGGTATCCGGGGAGCTGTTTTTT. It specifies CASSQGYRVSGELFF.

The table lists this clone with a count of one. The V call is TRBV2, the J call TRBJ2-3; 7 bases are shared with TRBD2. Germline CDR1 is SNHLY and CDR2 is FYNNEI. The CDR3 covers 15 residues. V was pared by 7 bases and J by 0 bases, with 7 bases of the junction left unmatched. CDR3 nucleotide sequence: TGTGCCAGCATCTTCACCGGGAGGAGCACAGATACGCAGTATTTT. Protein sequence: CASIFTGRSTDTQYF. Full variable domain (rest looked up from reference TRBV2 and TRBJ2-3): EPEVTQTPSHQVTQMGQEVILRCVPISNHLYFYWYRQILGQKVEFLVSFYNNEISEKSEIFDDQFSVERPDGSNFTLKIRSTKLEDSAMYFCASIFTGRSTDTQYFGPGTRLTVL.

V is TRBV4-1 and J is TRBJ2-1; 11 nucleotides align to TRBD2. The V gene's germline CDR1 is MGHRA and CDR2 YSYEKL. The junction had 5 bases not matched to a gene; V was cut back by 2 bases and J by 5 bases. The CDR3 has 16 residues. This chain's CDR3 is CASSQPSSGRNNEQFF. CDR3 DNA sequence: TGCGCCAGCAGCCAACCATCTAGCGGGAGGAACAATGAGCAGTTCTTC.

The chain links TRBV27 to TRBJ1-5; D is possibly TRBD1 (6 bases). Germline V gene sequence: CDR1 MNHEY, CDR2 SMNVEV (reference sequence). CDR3 length: 13 residues. V was shortened by 0 bases and J by 10 bases, with 10 bases between the two germline ends. CDR3 loop: CASSLSGHVPQHF. The CDR3, as DNA: TGTGCCAGCAGTTTATCGGGACACGTCCCCCAGCATTTT.

This clone was recorded only once. The chain couples TRBV7-8 to TRBJ2-2, with 14 bases that match TRBD2. The trim removed 2 bases at V and 5 bases at J, leaving 10 bases unmatched. The CDR3 totals 19 residues. Germline-derived CDR1 and CDR2 are SGHVS and FQNEAQ. For the CDR3, the DNA is TGTGCCAGCAGCTTAATGACTAGCGGGAGGGCCTGGGGGACCGGGGAGCTGTTTTTT. Amino acid sequence: CASSLMTSGRAWGTGELFF.

This sequence joins TRBV10-1 and TRBJ2-5; D not certain. From germline, CDR1 is WNHNN and CDR2 SYGVQD (reference sequence). The V gene lost 5 bases and the J gene lost 1 base, with 8 bases spanning the gap. This CDR3 spans 13 amino acids. CDR3 sequence reads: CASSPGPQETQYF. Written as DNA, the CDR3 is TGCGCCAGCAGTCCCGGGCCCCAAGAGACCCAGTACTTC.

This clone appeared once. This sequence joins TRBV7-9 and TRBJ2-7; D not certain. Deletions cut 5 bases from V and 2 bases from J, with 19 bases between. Germline V gives CDR1 SEHNR, CDR2 FQNEAQ (reference sequence). This CDR3 region has 16 residues. As DNA, the CDR3 is TGTGCCAGCAGCCCCCGAGCAGTCAGGCCGCCCTACGAGCAGTACTTC. Protein product: CASSPRAVRPPYEQYF.

This sequence joins TRBV7-2 and TRBJ1-2; D is unresolved. This CDR3 has 15 amino acids. The germline V gene has CDR1 SGHTA and CDR2 FQGNSA. The V end lost 1 base, the J end lost 6 bases, and 15 bases lay between the germline ends. The CDR3, as DNA: TGTGCCAGCAGCTTAGGGCCCTTTCTAGGAGATGGCTACACCTTC. This gives the protein CASSLGPFLGDGYTF.

The rearrangement uses TRBV4-1 and TRBJ1-1; 9 nucleotides line up with TRBD1. The CDR3 covers 16 residues. The trim removed 2 bases at V and 0 bases at J, leaving 4 bases unmatched. From germline, CDR1 is MGHRA and CDR2 YSYEKL. For the CDR3, the DNA is TGCGCCAGCAGCCAACAGGGGACAGGGTTGAACACTGAAGCTTTCTTT. This translates into CASSQQGTGLNTEAFF.

The gene calls are TRBV7-3 and TRBJ2-7; 11 bases map to TRBD2. Trimming at V came to 5 bases and at J to 6 bases, leaving 6 bases not matched to a gene. The CDR3 is made up of 14 amino acids. Germline V gives CDR1 SGHTA, CDR2 FQGTGA. The CDR3 loop reads CASSPLAGGSEQYF. The CDR3, as DNA: TGTGCCAGCAGCCCGTTAGCGGGAGGGAGCGAGCAGTACTTC.

With respect to this clone: This sample includes further DNA sequences coding for the same CDR3. The rearrangement joins TRBV11-2 to TRBJ2-1; D remains unclear. The CDR3 extends over 15 amino acids. Germline V gene lookup returns CDR1 SGHAT and CDR2 FQNNGV. Trimming pared 3 bases from V and 0 bases from J, leaving 9 bases between. The CDR3: CASSLSGGSYNEQFF. In DNA form, the CDR3 reads TGTGCCAGCAGCTTGAGTGGCGGCTCCTACAATGAGCAGTTCTTC. The variable domain in full, with the rest retrieved from reference TRBV11-2 and TRBJ2-1, is EAGVAQSPRYKIIEKRQSVAFWCNPISGHATLYWYQQILGQGPKLLIQFQNNGVVDDSQLPKDRFSAERLKGVDSTLKIQPAKLEDSAVYLCASSLSGGSYNEQFFGPGTRLTVL.

This chain connects TRBV5-1 to TRBJ1-1; possible D gene TRBD1, 6 bases. Germline V gives CDR1 SGHRS, CDR2 YFSETQ. CDR3 length: 14 amino acids. V was shortened by 4 bases and J by 2 bases, with 12 bases between the two germline ends. CDR3 region: CASSNPQGNTEAFF. Written as DNA, the CDR3 is TGCGCCAGCAGCAATCCACAGGGAAACACTGAAGCTTTCTTT.

This clone was found once. The chain employs TRBV29-1 and TRBJ2-7, with TRBD2 matching over 10 bases. Germline-derived CDR1 and CDR2 are SQVTM and ANQGSEA. This CDR3 has 13 amino acids. V was clipped by 4 bases and J by 6 bases; unmatched bases: 6. CDR3 in DNA: TGCAGCGTTGGGCCTAGCGGGAGATTCGAGCAGTACTTC. As protein: CSVGPSGRFEQYF.

The chain employs TRBV19 and TRBJ2-7, with TRBD1 identical over 7 bases. V gave up 1 base and J gave up 2 bases; unmatched junction bases: 5. There are 15 residues in the CDR3. Germline CDR1 is LNHDA and CDR2 is SQIVND (reference sequence). The CDR3 protein is CASSIGTGHTYEQYF. The CDR3, as DNA: TGTGCCAGTAGTATAGGGACAGGACATACCTACGAGCAGTACTTC.

The genes are TRBV7-8 and TRBJ1-4, with D perhaps TRBD1 (5 bases). V lost 0 bases to trimming and J lost 8 bases, with 13 bases between them. This CDR3 spans 15 amino acids. Looked up from germline, CDR1 is SGHVS and CDR2 is FQNEAQ. CDR3 nucleotides: TGTGCCAGCAGCTTAGCGGAAGGGGTGAGAGAAAAACTGTTTTTT. Translating gives CASSLAEGVREKLFF.

The gene calls are TRBV27 and TRBJ2-7, with 8 nucleotides matching TRBD1. Germline CDR1 is MNHEY and CDR2 is SMNVEV (reference sequence). The trim removed 4 bases at V and 3 bases at J, leaving 11 bases unmatched. The CDR3 extends over 16 amino acids. The CDR3, as DNA: TGTGCCAGCAGTTCCCCATCCGGGACAGGCCACTACGAGCAGTACTTC. This codes for CASSSPSGTGHYEQYF.